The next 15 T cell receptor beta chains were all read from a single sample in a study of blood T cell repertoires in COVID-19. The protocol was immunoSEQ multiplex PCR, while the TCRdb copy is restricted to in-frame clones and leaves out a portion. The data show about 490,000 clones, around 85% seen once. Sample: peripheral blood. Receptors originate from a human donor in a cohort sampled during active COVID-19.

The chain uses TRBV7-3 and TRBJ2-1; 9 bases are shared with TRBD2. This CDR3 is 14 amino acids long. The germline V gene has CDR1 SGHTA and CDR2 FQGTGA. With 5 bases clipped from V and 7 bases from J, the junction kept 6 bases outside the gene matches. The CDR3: CASSPSGRRNEQFF. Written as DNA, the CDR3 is TGTGCCAGCAGCCCAAGCGGGAGGAGGAATGAGCAGTTCTTC.

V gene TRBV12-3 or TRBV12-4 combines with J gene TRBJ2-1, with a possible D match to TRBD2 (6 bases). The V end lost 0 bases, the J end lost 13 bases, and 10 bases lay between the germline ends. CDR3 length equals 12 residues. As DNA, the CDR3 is TGTGCCAGCAGTTTAGCGTCCGGGGGACAGTTCTTC. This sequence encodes CASSLASGGQFF.

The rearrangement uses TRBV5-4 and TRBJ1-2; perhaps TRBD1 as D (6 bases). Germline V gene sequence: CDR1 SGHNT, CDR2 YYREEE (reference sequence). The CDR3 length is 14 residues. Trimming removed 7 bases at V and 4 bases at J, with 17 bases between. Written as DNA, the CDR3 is TGTGCCAGCTCCGCGGGGGGCCTGAGCTATGGCTACACCTTC. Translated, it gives CASSAGGLSYGYTF.

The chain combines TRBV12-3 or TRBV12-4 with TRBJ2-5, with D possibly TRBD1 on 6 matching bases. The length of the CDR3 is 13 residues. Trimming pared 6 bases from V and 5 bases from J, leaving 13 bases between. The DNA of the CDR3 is TGTGCCAGCAGGACTACAGGGTCGGAGACCCAGTACTTC. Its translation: CASRTTGSETQYF.

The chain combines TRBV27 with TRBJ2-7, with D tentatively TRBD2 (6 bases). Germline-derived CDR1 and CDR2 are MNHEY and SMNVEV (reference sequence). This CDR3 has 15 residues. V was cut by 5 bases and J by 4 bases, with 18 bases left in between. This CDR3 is CASSPLGTRAYEQYF. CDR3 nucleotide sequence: TGTGCCAGCAGTCCCTTGGGGACTCGGGCATACGAGCAGTACTTC.

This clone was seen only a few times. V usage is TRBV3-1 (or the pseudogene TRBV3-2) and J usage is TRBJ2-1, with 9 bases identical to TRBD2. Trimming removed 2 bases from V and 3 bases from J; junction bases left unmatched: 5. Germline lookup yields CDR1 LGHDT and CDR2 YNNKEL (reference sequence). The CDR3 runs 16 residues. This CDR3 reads CASSQLAGVGYNEQFF. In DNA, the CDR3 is TGTGCCAGCAGCCAATTAGCGGGAGTTGGCTACAATGAGCAGTTCTTC.

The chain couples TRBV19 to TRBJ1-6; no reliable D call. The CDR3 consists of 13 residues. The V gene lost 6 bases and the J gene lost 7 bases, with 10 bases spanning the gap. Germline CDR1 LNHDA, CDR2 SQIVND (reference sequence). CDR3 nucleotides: TGTGCCAGTAGGAGGGAGATCAATTCACCCCTCCACTTT. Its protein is CASRREINSPLHF.

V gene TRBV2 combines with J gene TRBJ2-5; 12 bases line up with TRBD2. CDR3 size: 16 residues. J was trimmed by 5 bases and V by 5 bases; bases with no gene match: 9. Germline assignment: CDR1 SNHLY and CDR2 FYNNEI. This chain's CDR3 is CASSNRLAGAGETQYF. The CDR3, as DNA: TGTGCCAGCAGTAATAGACTAGCGGGAGCAGGGGAGACCCAGTACTTC.

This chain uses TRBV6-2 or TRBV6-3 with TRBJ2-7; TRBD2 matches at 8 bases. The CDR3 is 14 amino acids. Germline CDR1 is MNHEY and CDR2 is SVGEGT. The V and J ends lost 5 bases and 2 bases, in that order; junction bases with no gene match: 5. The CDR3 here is CASSPGGPTYEQYF. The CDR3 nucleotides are TGTGCCAGCAGTCCGGGAGGGCCGACCTACGAGCAGTACTTC.

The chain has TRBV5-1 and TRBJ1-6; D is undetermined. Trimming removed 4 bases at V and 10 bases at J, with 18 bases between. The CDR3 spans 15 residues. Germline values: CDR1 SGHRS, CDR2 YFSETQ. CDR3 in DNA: TGCGCCAGCAGCCCTTCCGGGGAGGGAGGGTCACCCCTCCACTTT. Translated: CASSPSGEGGSPLHF. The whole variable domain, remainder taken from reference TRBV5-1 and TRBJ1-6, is KAGVTQTPRYLIKTRGQQVTLSCSPISGHRSVSWYQQTPGQGLQFLFEYFSETQRNKGNFPGRFSGRQFSNSRSEMNVSTLELGDSALYLCASSPSGEGGSPLHFGNGTRLTVT.

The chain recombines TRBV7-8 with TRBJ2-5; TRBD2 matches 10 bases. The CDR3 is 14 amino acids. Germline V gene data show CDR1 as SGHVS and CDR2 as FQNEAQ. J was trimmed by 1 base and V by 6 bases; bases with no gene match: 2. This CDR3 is CASSSGRTQETQYF. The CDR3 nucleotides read TGTGCCAGCAGTAGCGGGAGGACCCAAGAGACCCAGTACTTC. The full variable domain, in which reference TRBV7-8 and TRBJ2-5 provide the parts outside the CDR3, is GAGVSQSPRYKVAKRGQDVALRCDPISGHVSLFWYQQALGQGPEFLTYFQNEAQLDKSGLPSDRFFAERPEGSVSTLKIQRTQQEDSAVYLCASSSGRTQETQYFGPGTRLLVL.

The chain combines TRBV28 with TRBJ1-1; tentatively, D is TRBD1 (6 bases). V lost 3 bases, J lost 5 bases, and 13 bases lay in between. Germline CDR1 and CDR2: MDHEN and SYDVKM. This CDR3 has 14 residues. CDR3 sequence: CASSFSGGWTEAFF. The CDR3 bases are TGTGCCAGCAGTTTTAGTGGGGGCTGGACTGAAGCTTTCTTT.

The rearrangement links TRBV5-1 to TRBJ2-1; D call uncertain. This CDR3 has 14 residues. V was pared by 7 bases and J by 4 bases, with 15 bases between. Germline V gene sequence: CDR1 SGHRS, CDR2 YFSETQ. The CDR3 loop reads CASSPLGLYNEQFF. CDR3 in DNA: TGCGCCAGCTCCCCCCTAGGCCTTTACAATGAGCAGTTCTTC.

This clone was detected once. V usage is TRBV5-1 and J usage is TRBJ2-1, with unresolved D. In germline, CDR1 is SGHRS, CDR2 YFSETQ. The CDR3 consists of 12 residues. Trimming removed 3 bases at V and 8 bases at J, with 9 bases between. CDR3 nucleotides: TGCGCCAGCAGCTCTTTAGGAGATGAGCAGTTCTTC. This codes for CASSSLGDEQFF.

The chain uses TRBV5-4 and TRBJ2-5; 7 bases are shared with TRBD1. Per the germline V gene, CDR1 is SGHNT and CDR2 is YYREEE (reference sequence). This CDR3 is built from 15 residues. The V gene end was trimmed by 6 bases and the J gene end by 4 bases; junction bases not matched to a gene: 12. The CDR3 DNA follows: TGTGCCAGCAACAAACAGGGGTTGAGGGGAGAGACCCAGTACTTC. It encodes CASNKQGLRGETQYF. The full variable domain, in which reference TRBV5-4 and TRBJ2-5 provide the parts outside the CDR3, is ETGVTQSPTHLIKTRGQQVTLRCSSQSGHNTVSWYQQALGQGPQFIFQYYREEENGRGNFPPRFSGLQFPNYSSELNVNALELDDSALYLCASNKQGLRGETQYFGPGTRLLVL.